One and the same sample provided the 25 T cell receptor beta chains below, sequenced in a study of lymphopenia after photon versus proton radiotherapy. Here immunoSEQ multiplex PCR was the method, and the copy in TCRdb shows in-frame clones only, minus some. The table lists about 45,000 clones, over 75% of them singletons. Sequenced material: peripheral blood, taken from a patient treated with photon-based radiotherapy. Receptor source: a man in his forties with gastric cancer.

This clone came up a few times. The rearrangement joins TRBV6-5 to TRBJ1-5; D uncertain. CDR3 length: 14 residues. Germline V gene sequence: CDR1 MNHEY, CDR2 SVGAGI. The germline V and J ends were trimmed by 4 bases and 4 bases, with 11 bases remaining between them. CDR3 residues: CASSFTRVNQPQHF. The CDR3 coding sequence is TGTGCCAGCAGTTTCACGAGAGTTAATCAGCCCCAGCATTTT.

In this sample, this clone is medium-sized. The CDR3 here is CASSPADRGWGDTQYF. The CDR3 region has the DNA TGTGCCAGCTCACCTGCGGACAGGGGGTGGGGAGATACGCAGTATTTT. The V call is TRBV18, the J call TRBJ2-3; 10 positions agree with TRBD1. Germline values: CDR1 KGHSH, CDR2 LQKENI. The CDR3 length is 16 residues. J was trimmed by 5 bases and V by 3 bases; bases with no gene match: 8. Full variable domain (outside the CDR3, taken from reference TRBV18 and TRBJ2-3): NAGVMQNPRHLVRRRGQEARLRCSPMKGHSHVYWYRQLPEEGLKFMVYLQKENIIDESGMPKERFSAEFPKEGPSILRIQQVVRGDSAAYFCASSPADRGWGDTQYFGPGTRLTVL.

The chain has TRBV29-1 and TRBJ1-1; tentative D call: TRBD1 (5 bases). This CDR3 is built from 11 residues. Trimming shortened V by 6 bases and J by 4 bases, and 9 bases separated the two germline ends. Germline lookup yields CDR1 SQVTM and CDR2 ANQGSEA. In DNA, the CDR3 is TGCAGCGTGCCGAGGGGCACTGAAGCTTTCTTT. It specifies CSVPRGTEAFF. The whole variable domain, remainder taken from reference TRBV29-1 and TRBJ1-1, is SAVISQKPSRDICQRGTSLTIQCQVDSQVTMMFWYRQQPGQSLTLIATANQGSEATYESGFVIDKFPISRPNLTFSTLTVSNMSPEDSSIYLCSVPRGTEAFFGQGTRLTVV.

A few counts support this clone. The V gene is TRBV5-1, the J gene TRBJ1-1, with D uncertain. Deletions cut 3 bases from V and 8 bases from J, with 11 bases between. Germline lookup yields CDR1 SGHRS and CDR2 YFSETQ. The CDR3 has 12 residues. In DNA, the CDR3 is TGCGCCAGCAGCTCGGAAGTGGGAGAAGCTTTCTTT. This gives the protein CASSSEVGEAFF.

V usage is TRBV7-9 and J usage is TRBJ1-4; 9 bases match TRBD1. The trim removed 1 base at V and 8 bases at J, leaving 5 bases unmatched. Germline assignment: CDR1 SEHNR and CDR2 FQNEAQ (reference sequence). The CDR3 length is 15 residues. The CDR3 is CASSLVYRGREKLFF. CDR3 DNA: TGTGCCAGCAGCTTAGTATACAGGGGGCGAGAAAAACTGTTTTTT.

This clone was observed once. This chain links TRBV5-1 with TRBJ1-2, with TRBD1 as a possible D gene (6 bases). The CDR3 runs to 12 residues. V gave up 4 bases and J gave up 5 bases, with 9 bases separating them. The V gene's germline CDR1 is SGHRS and CDR2 YFSETQ. This CDR3 reads CASSPDSYGYTF. The CDR3 bases are TGCGCCAGCAGCCCGGACAGTTATGGCTACACCTTC.

The chain is built from TRBV6-5 and TRBJ1-4; D uncertain. Deletions cut 6 bases from V and 8 bases from J, with 16 bases between. Germline V gives CDR1 MNHEY, CDR2 SVGAGI. The CDR3 runs 14 residues. The CDR3 DNA reads as TGTGCCAGCAGGCATTCTGGGTACGGGGAAAAACTGTTTTTT. It codes for CASRHSGYGEKLFF.

This clone was counted a single time. The chain links TRBV7-6 to TRBJ2-3; D is unresolved. The CDR3 runs 13 residues. Deletions cut 1 base from V and 6 bases from J, with 8 bases between. Germline CDR1 is SGHVS and CDR2 is FNYEAQ. The CDR3 coding sequence is TGTGCCAGCAGCTTAGTGGTCGAGGATACGCAGTATTTT. This gives the protein CASSLVVEDTQYF. The full variable domain, rest sourced from reference TRBV7-6 and TRBJ2-3, is GAGVSQSPRYKVTKRGQDVALRCDPISGHVSLYWYRQALGQGPEFLTYFNYEAQQDKSGLPNDRFSAERPEGSISTLTIQRTEQRDSAMYRCASSLVVEDTQYFGPGTRLTVL.

This rearrangement joins TRBV2 to TRBJ2-5; 8 bases map to TRBD2. Trimming took 4 bases from V and 2 from J; bases not matched to a gene: 3. CDR1 is SNHLY and CDR2 is FYNNEI in the germline V gene. This CDR3 has 14 residues. Written as DNA, the CDR3 is TGTGCCAGCAGTGTGTCTAGCGGGCAAGAGACCCAGTACTTC. Protein sequence: CASSVSSGQETQYF. The variable domain in full, with the rest retrieved from reference TRBV2 and TRBJ2-5, is EPEVTQTPSHQVTQMGQEVILRCVPISNHLYFYWYRQILGQKVEFLVSFYNNEISEKSEIFDDQFSVERPDGSNFTLKIRSTKLEDSAMYFCASSVSSGQETQYFGPGTRLLVL.

The V and J genes are TRBV14 and TRBJ2-5, with D possibly called TRBD1 or TRBD2 (5 bases each). The length of the CDR3 is 13 residues. V dropped 1 base and J dropped 4 bases, with 7 bases sitting between them. Germline values: CDR1 SGHDN, CDR2 FVKESK. The CDR3 nucleotides read TGTGCCAGCAGCCAAGCTGGGGGAGAGACCCAGTACTTC. Protein: CASSQAGGETQYF. Based on the CDR3 plus reference TRBV14 and TRBJ2-5, the full variable domain is EAGVTQFPSHSVIEKGQTVTLRCDPISGHDNLYWYRRVMGKEIKFLLHFVKESKQDESGMPNNRFLAERTGGTYSTLKVQPAELEDSGVYFCASSQAGGETQYFGPGTRLLVL.

The V and J genes are TRBV4-2 and TRBJ2-7; 10 bases are a match to TRBD1. The germline CDR1 and CDR2 sequences are LGHNA and YNFKEQ. V lost 2 bases, J lost 5 bases, and 6 bases stayed unmatched. The CDR3 spans 15 residues. The CDR3 spells CASSQTGQGTHEQYF. DNA for the CDR3: TGTGCCAGCAGCCAAACGGGACAGGGGACACACGAGCAGTACTTC.

J is TRBJ1-1 and V is TRBV23-1; D uncertain. TRBV23-1 is known as an ORF, though its function is uncertain. The CDR3 totals 15 residues. V shed 0 bases and J shed 0 bases, with 8 bases lying between them. The CDR3 DNA reads TGCGCCAGCAGTCAATCTTCGTCACTGAACACTGAAGCTTTCTTT. Translating gives CASSQSSSLNTEAFF.

This rearrangement joins TRBV6-1 to TRBJ2-7; no clear D. There are 13 residues in the CDR3. Germline V gives CDR1 MNHNS, CDR2 SASEGT. The germline V and J ends were trimmed by 1 base and 9 bases, with 13 bases remaining between them. The CDR3 region is CASSEVVRLRQYF. CDR3 sequence (DNA): TGTGCCAGCAGTGAAGTCGTCAGGCTCCGGCAGTACTTC.

The CDR3 nucleotides read TGTGCCAGCAGCTTGCGCGCAGTAAATTCACCCCTCCACTTT. Protein sequence: CASSLRAVNSPLHF. This chain uses TRBV5-6 with TRBJ1-6; D unresolved. This CDR3 spans 14 amino acids. The V end lost 1 base, the J end lost 7 bases, and 9 bases lay between the germline ends. Germline CDR1 is SGHDT and CDR2 is YYEEEE.

The chain uses TRBV5-4 and TRBJ2-2, with 8 bases lining up with TRBD1. The CDR3 sequence is 16 residues long. Germline V CDR1 and CDR2: SGHNT, YYREEE (reference sequence). V trimming: 4 bases; J trimming: 4 bases; junction bases outside the gene matches: 9. CDR3 DNA sequence: TGTGCCAGCAGCAGTCTGCAGGGGGCACTCACCGGGGAGCTGTTTTTT. This encodes CASSSLQGALTGELFF.

The J gene is TRBJ2-7, the V gene TRBV5-5; D uncertain. Germline V gene sequence: CDR1 SGHKS, CDR2 YYEKEE (reference sequence). Deletions cut 7 bases from V and 3 bases from J, with 5 bases between. The CDR3 is made up of 10 amino acids. CDR3 sequence reads: CASPSYEQYF. The CDR3 DNA reads TGTGCCAGCCCGAGCTACGAGCAGTACTTC.

The V gene is TRBV18, the J gene TRBJ1-1; TRBD1 is a possible D gene (5 bases). This CDR3 spans 15 amino acids. Germline loops: CDR1 KGHSH, CDR2 LQKENI. V was trimmed by 1 base and J by 2 bases, leaving 11 bases between them. The CDR3 bases are TGTGCCAGCTCACCACGTGGAGGGGCAAACACTGAAGCTTTCTTT. Its translation: CASSPRGGANTEAFF.

This chain joins TRBV7-2 and TRBJ2-6; no firm D call. Germline CDR1 and CDR2: SGHTA and FQGNSA. V lost 3 bases to trimming and J lost 2 bases, with 8 bases between them. The CDR3 spans 15 residues. This CDR3 is CASSLGIPGANVLTF. CDR3 in DNA: TGTGCCAGCAGCTTGGGAATTCCTGGGGCCAACGTCCTGACTTTC.

The chain combines TRBV2 with TRBJ2-7; the D gene is possibly TRBD1 (6 bases). V lost 4 bases, J lost 3 bases, and 16 bases lay in between. The CDR3 is made up of 15 amino acids. Germline V gene sequence: CDR1 SNHLY, CDR2 FYNNEI. CDR3 sequence: CASSGGPSPNYEQYF. CDR3 nucleotide sequence: TGTGCCAGCAGTGGGGGGCCCAGTCCTAACTACGAGCAGTACTTC.

The chain recombines TRBV11-2 with TRBJ2-7; no firm D call. The CDR3 has 12 amino acids. Between the trimmed V and J ends, which lost 6 bases and 2 bases, there was a span of 8 bases. CDR1 and CDR2 (germline): SGHAT, FQNNGV. CDR3 region: CASRVGPYEQYF. CDR3 nucleotides: TGTGCCAGCAGGGTTGGGCCCTACGAGCAGTACTTC.

V usage is TRBV5-6 and J usage is TRBJ1-4; maybe TRBD1 (5 bases). The CDR3 loop spans 15 amino acids. V dropped 6 bases and J dropped 7 bases, with 19 bases sitting between them. CDR1 SGHDT and CDR2 YYEEEE come from the germline V gene. CDR3 sequence: CASTRLQGQIEKLFF. CDR3 DNA sequence: TGTGCCAGCACCCGTCTCCAGGGTCAGATTGAAAAACTGTTTTTT.

This chain connects TRBV7-3 to TRBJ2-1; TRBD2 matches 11 bases. The CDR3 loop spans 16 amino acids. Germline V gene data show CDR1 as SGHTA and CDR2 as FQGTGA. The V and J ends lost 5 bases and 4 bases, in that order; junction bases with no gene match: 7. CDR3 amino acids: CASSPRGTSGYNEQFF. CDR3 DNA: TGTGCCAGCAGCCCGCGGGGGACTAGCGGTTACAATGAGCAGTTCTTC.

This clone has a single count. The V and J genes are TRBV7-3 and TRBJ2-1, with 9 positions matching TRBD2. Germline CDR1 reads SGHTA; CDR2 reads FQGTGA. The CDR3 covers 16 residues. J was trimmed by 0 bases and V by 3 bases; bases with no gene match: 3. The CDR3 nucleotides read TGTGCCAGCAGCTTTGCGGGGGGGAGCTCCTACAATGAGCAGTTCTTC. Amino acids: CASSFAGGSSYNEQFF. Combining the CDR3 with reference TRBV7-3 and TRBJ2-1 gives the whole variable domain GAGVSQTPSNKVTEKGKYVELRCDPISGHTALYWYRQSLGQGPEFLIYFQGTGAADDSGLPNDRFFAVRPEGSVSTLKIQRTERGDSAVYLCASSFAGGSSYNEQFFGPGTRLTVL.

This chain links TRBV4-3 with TRBJ1-2; TRBD1 might be the D (5 bases). The V gene's germline CDR1 is LGHNA and CDR2 YSLEER. V was cut by 0 bases and J by 4 bases, with 15 bases left in between. The CDR3 covers 16 residues. CDR3 sequence: CASSQDPGRSPYGYTF. As DNA, the CDR3 is TGCGCCAGCAGCCAAGATCCAGGGCGAAGTCCCTATGGCTACACCTTC.

The chain links TRBV4-1 to TRBJ2-1; D possibly corresponds to TRBD2 (7 bases). This CDR3 comprises 17 residues. Germline V gene lookup returns CDR1 MGHRA and CDR2 YSYEKL. V was pared by 1 base and J by 5 bases, with 18 bases between. CDR3 coding DNA: TGCGCCAGCAGCCAAGCCGGGGGGCCCAGAAAAAACAATGAGCAGTTCTTC. Residues: CASSQAGGPRKNNEQFF.